The TCR beta chain under discussion was sequenced for a study of cytomegalovirus exposure and HLA in healthy donors. Both 60 Vbeta primers and 13 Jbeta primers went into the PCR. Sequencing used immunoSEQ multiplex PCR; TCRdb keeps in-frame clones, though not all of them. The sample records about 190,000 clones, 60% to 80% being singletons. This CDR3 has 13 amino acids. The germline CDR1 and CDR2 sequences are LNHDA and SQIVND (reference sequence). Deletions cut 5 bases from V and 0 bases from J, with 7 bases between. This clone was recorded a few times. The chain employs TRBV19 and TRBJ1-1, with unresolved D. This TCR was sampled from a woman in her 30s in good health and CMV-seropositive. Sequenced sample: PBMCs. Here the CDR3 reads CASSLQLNTEAFF. The CDR3 DNA is TGTGCCAGTAGTCTACAGTTGAACACTGAAGCTTTCTTT.